This T cell receptor (beta chain) was captured in a study of blood T cells in healthy people across ages. Ten or more counts support this clonotype. Its antigen is unidentified. Overall study results and limits: While age rose, TCR beta diversity per million T cells dropped in a roughly linear way.

Sample-barcoded 5' priming and a J-beta primer mix drove a second PCR of about 6 to 12 cycles. TCRdb recomputed calls from the 5' RACE reads with MiXCR, one row per CDR3 protein. The sample consists of around 1.7 million distinct CDR3 sequences, roughly 30% of them appearing once. The CDR3 extends over 11 amino acids. Germline-derived CDR1 and CDR2 are SGHRS and YFSETQ. V was cut by 4 bases and J by 8 bases, with 7 bases left in between. The TCR sequence derives from a woman aged 30 to 39 in good health. The sequenced sample consisted of blood. The chain links TRBV5-1 to TRBJ2-1; D not certain. CDR3 amino acids: CASSAADEQFF. The CDR3 DNA follows: TGCGCCAGCAGCGCGGCAGATGAGCAGTTCTTC.